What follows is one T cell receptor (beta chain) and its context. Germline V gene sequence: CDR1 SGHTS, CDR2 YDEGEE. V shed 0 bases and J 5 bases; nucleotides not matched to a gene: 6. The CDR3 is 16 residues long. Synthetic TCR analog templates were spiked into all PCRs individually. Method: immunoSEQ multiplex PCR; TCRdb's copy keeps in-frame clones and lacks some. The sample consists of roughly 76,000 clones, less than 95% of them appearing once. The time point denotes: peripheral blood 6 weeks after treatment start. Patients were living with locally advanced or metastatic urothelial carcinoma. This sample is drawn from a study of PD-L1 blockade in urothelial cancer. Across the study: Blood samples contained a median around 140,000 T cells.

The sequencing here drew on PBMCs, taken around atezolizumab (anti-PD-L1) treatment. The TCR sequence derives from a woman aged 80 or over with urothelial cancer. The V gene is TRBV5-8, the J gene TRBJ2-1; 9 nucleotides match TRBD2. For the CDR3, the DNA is TGTGCCAGCAGCTTGGATGCGGGAGGGGTCAACAATGAGCAGTTCTTC. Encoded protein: CASSLDAGGVNNEQFF.